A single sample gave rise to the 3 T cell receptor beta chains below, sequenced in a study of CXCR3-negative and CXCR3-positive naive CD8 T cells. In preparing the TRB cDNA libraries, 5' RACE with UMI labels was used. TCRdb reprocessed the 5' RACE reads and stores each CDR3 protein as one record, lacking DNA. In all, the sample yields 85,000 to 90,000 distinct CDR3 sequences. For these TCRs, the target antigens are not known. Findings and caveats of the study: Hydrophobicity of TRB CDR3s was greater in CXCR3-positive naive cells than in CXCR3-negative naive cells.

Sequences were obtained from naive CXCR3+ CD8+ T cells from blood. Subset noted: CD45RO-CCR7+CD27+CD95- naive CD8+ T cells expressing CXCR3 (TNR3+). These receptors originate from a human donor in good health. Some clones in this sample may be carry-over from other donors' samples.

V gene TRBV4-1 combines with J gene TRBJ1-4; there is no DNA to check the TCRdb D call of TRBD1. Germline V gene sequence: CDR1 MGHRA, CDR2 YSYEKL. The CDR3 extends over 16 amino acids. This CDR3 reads CASSDHEGATNEKLFF.

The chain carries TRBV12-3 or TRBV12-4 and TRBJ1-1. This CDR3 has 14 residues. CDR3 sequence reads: CASTSGRAGTEAFF.

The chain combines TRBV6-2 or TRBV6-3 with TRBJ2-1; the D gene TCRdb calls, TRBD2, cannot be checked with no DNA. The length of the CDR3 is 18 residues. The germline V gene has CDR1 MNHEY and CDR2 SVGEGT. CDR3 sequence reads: CASTYLKREPLSYNEQFF.